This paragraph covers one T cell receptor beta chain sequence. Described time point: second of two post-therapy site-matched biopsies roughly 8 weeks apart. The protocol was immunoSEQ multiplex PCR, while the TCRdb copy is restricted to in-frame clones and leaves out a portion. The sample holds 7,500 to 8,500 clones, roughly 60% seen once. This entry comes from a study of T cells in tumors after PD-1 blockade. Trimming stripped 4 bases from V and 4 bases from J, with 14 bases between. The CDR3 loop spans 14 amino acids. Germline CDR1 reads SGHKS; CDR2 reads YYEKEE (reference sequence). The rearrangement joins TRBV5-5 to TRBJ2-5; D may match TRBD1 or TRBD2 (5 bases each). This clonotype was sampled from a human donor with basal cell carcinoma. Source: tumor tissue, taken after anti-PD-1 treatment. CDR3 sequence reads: CASSDGDRRETQYF. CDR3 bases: TGTGCCAGCAGCGACGGGGACCGAAGAGAGACCCAGTACTTC.